These T cell receptor beta chains were read from a single sample in a study of control samples from healthy donors and cancer patients. The assay was immunoSEQ multiplex PCR, and TCRdb's table has in-frame clones only and misses some. Among 100,000 to 150,000 clones, more than 85% were seen once, and the ten largest hold around 1.8%. The sequencing input was blood. These receptors all stem from a man aged 18 to 35 in good health. CDR3s include the opening cysteine and the closing phenylalanine or tryptophan. Each record gives: clone size, V gene, D gene, J gene, CDR3 protein, CDR3 DNA. A D gene is named only where the DNA matches it firmly. Clone size is not always given. Where it is, it says once, few, many or a class for expanded clones.

NA	TRBV30	TRBD2	TRBJ2-1	CACRSGRSANEQFF	TGTGCCTGCCGTAGCGGGAGATCGGCCAATGAGCAGTTCTTC
NA	TRBV7-9	NA	TRBJ2-3	CASSFNTDTQYF	TGTGCCAGCAGCTTTAACACAGATACGCAGTATTTT
NA	TRBV15	NA	TRBJ1-2	CATSRDEGGANYGYTF	TGTGCCACCAGCAGAGATGAGGGGGGGGCTAACTATGGCTACACCTTC
NA	TRBV24-1	TRBD1	TRBJ2-7	CATSVESGTGSHEQYF	TGTGCCACCAGTGTCGAATCCGGGACAGGGAGCCACGAGCAGTACTTC
NA	TRBV29-1	NA	TRBJ2-5	CSVEGRTHAQRETQYF	TGCAGCGTTGAAGGGAGGACGCACGCCCAGAGAGAGACCCAGTACTTC
once	TRBV6-6	NA	TRBJ2-5	CASSYYGPETQYF	TGTGCCAGCAGTTACTACGGTCCGGAGACCCAGTACTTC
NA	TRBV7-9	NA	TRBJ1-2	CASSFAYGYTF	TGTGCCAGCAGCTTCGCCTACGGCTACACCTTC
few	TRBV7-9	NA	TRBJ1-1	CASSLKGQRNTEAFF	TGTGCCAGCAGCCTCAAAGGACAAAGGAACACTGAAGCTTTCTTT
NA	TRBV5-1	NA	TRBJ2-6	CASGPSGANVLTF	TGCGCCAGCGGCCCCTCTGGGGCCAACGTCCTGACTTTC
few	TRBV6-5	TRBD1	TRBJ1-2	CASSFTGDGYTF	TGTGCCAGCAGTTTTACAGGGGACGGCTACACCTTC
NA	TRBV7-2	TRBD2	TRBJ2-4	CASSTRTSGRLGIQYF	TGTGCCAGCAGCACTAGGACTAGCGGGAGGTTAGGCATTCAGTACTTC
once	TRBV30	NA	TRBJ1-1	CAWSPPRGLNTEAFF	TGTGCCTGGAGTCCCCCTCGGGGGTTAAACACTGAAGCTTTCTTT
NA	TRBV5-1	TRBD1	TRBJ2-6	CASSLGSTGGSGANVLTF	TGCGCCAGCAGCTTGGGCTCTACAGGGGGCTCTGGGGCCAACGTCCTGACTTTC
NA	TRBV12-3/TRBV12-4	TRBD1	TRBJ1-2	CASSPGQSYGYTF	TGTGCCAGCAGCCCGGGACAGTCTTATGGCTACACCTTC
NA	TRBV13	NA	TRBJ2-3	CASSPPGLARGTDTQYF	TGTGCCAGCAGCCCGCCGGGGCTAGCGCGAGGCACAGATACGCAGTATTTT
once	TRBV5-1	NA	TRBJ1-1	CASRAPTNTEAFF	TGCGCCAGCAGGGCACCCACAAACACTGAAGCTTTCTTT
NA	TRBV5-1	NA	TRBJ1-2	CASSLGDPYGYTF	TGCGCCAGCAGCTTGGGGGACCCCTATGGCTACACCTTC
NA	TRBV29-1	NA	TRBJ2-5	CSAEAPGGETQYF	TGCAGCGCCGAGGCCCCAGGGGGGGAGACCCAGTACTTC
NA	TRBV14	NA	TRBJ2-7	CASSQGGGLGYEQYF	TGTGCCAGCAGCCAAGGTGGGGGCCTCGGCTACGAGCAGTACTTC
NA	TRBV9	NA	TRBJ2-1	CASSPRAQSSYNEQFF	TGTGCCAGCAGTCCGCGGGCGCAGAGCTCCTACAATGAGCAGTTCTTC
NA	TRBV6-5	NA	TRBJ2-7	CASSYGYTGIYEQYF	TGTGCCAGCAGTTACGGGTACACAGGTATCTACGAGCAGTACTTC
NA	TRBV24-1	NA	TRBJ2-1	CATSDNTQGTVGEQFF	TGTGCCACCAGCGACAACACACAGGGGACTGTAGGTGAGCAGTTCTTC
NA	TRBV11-2	TRBD1	TRBJ2-7	CASSLRMRQGHEQYF	TGTGCCAGCAGCTTAAGAATGAGACAGGGCCACGAGCAGTACTTC
NA	TRBV10-3	NA	TRBJ2-1	CAIGKNREQEQFF	TGTGCCATCGGAAAGAATAGGGAGCAAGAGCAGTTCTTC
NA	TRBV6-4	NA	TRBJ2-1	CASRKSSLTYNEQFF	TGTGCCAGCAGAAAGTCGTCCCTTACCTACAATGAGCAGTTCTTC
NA	TRBV7-9	NA	TRBJ1-1	CASSSQGPFGTEAFF	TGTGCCAGCAGCTCCCAAGGGCCTTTCGGCACTGAAGCTTTCTTT
NA	TRBV10-2	NA	TRBJ1-2	CASDNNYGYTF	TGCGCCAGCGACAATAACTATGGCTACACCTTC
NA	TRBV6-5	NA	TRBJ2-7	CASSHGPTYEQYF	TGTGCCAGCAGTCACGGGCCGACCTACGAGCAGTACTTC
NA	TRBV15	TRBD1	TRBJ1-5	CATSSSGRQGSPQHF	TGTGCCACCAGCAGTTCCGGCAGACAGGGATCGCCCCAGCATTTT
NA	TRBV6-5	NA	TRBJ1-2	CASSSDKAGGYTF	TGTGCCAGCAGTTCGGATAAAGCGGGGGGCTACACCTTC
NA	TRBV5-4	TRBD1	TRBJ2-3	CASSPRGQSTDTQYF	TGTGCCAGCAGCCCCCGGGGACAGAGCACAGATACGCAGTATTTT
NA	TRBV3-1/TRBV3-2	TRBD2	TRBJ2-2	CASSRLGLAGDGELFF	TGTGCCAGCAGCCGACTCGGACTAGCGGGAGACGGGGAGCTGTTTTTT
NA	TRBV9	TRBD2	TRBJ2-1	CASSVVTERGSYNEQFF	TGTGCCAGCAGCGTAGTTACGGAGCGGGGATCCTACAATGAGCAGTTCTTC
once	TRBV7-9	NA	TRBJ2-7	CASSPLEQYF	TGTGCCAGCAGCCCCCTCGAGCAGTACTTC
NA	TRBV7-2	NA	TRBJ1-1	CASSLGRTPGTEAFF	TGTGCCAGCAGCTTAGGGAGGACCCCCGGCACTGAAGCTTTCTTT
NA	TRBV19	NA	TRBJ2-3	CASSPQSIDTQYF	TGTGCCAGTAGTCCCCAGAGTATAGATACGCAGTATTTT
NA	TRBV7-2	NA	TRBJ1-5	CASSYYDTYQPQHF	TGTGCCAGCAGCTACTACGACACGTATCAGCCCCAGCATTTT
NA	TRBV5-1	NA	TRBJ2-7	CASSPKTGSYEQYF	TGCGCCAGCAGCCCGAAGACCGGTTCCTACGAGCAGTACTTC
NA	TRBV7-2	NA	TRBJ1-2	CASSMSASGRIYGYTF	TGTGCCAGCAGCATGTCGGCTTCGGGCAGAATCTATGGCTACACCTTC
once	TRBV5-6	NA	TRBJ1-6	CASSLFSWYSSYNSPLHF	TGTGCCAGCAGCTTGTTCTCTTGGTACAGCTCCTATAATTCACCCCTCCACTTT
NA	TRBV3-1/TRBV3-2	NA	TRBJ1-2	CASSQGSGASLLFGYTF	TGTGCCAGCAGCCAAGGATCAGGGGCTTCACTTCTTTTTGGCTACACCTTC
NA	TRBV3-1/TRBV3-2	NA	TRBJ1-2	CASSLGSTGSYGYTF	TGTGCCAGCAGCCTGGGATCAACCGGGAGTTATGGCTACACCTTC
NA	TRBV7-8	NA	TRBJ2-3	CASSHGPQITDTQYF	TGTGCCAGCAGCCACGGCCCGCAGATCACAGATACGCAGTATTTT
NA	TRBV2	NA	TRBJ2-2	CASRGAGKSTGELFF	TGTGCCAGCAGGGGGGCGGGGAAGAGCACCGGGGAGCTGTTTTTT
NA	TRBV28	NA	TRBJ1-5	CASSFGSGRQPQHF	TGTGCCAGCAGTTTTGGGTCAGGGCGACAGCCCCAGCATTTT
NA	TRBV18	NA	TRBJ2-7	CASSLGQTAYEQYF	TGTGCCAGCTCACTCGGACAGACTGCCTACGAGCAGTACTTC
once	TRBV5-4	TRBD2	TRBJ2-2	CASSLSREANTGELFF	TGTGCCAGCAGCTTGTCGCGGGAGGCGAACACCGGGGAGCTGTTTTTT
NA	TRBV18	NA	TRBJ2-7	CASSPPSIRSSYEQYF	TGTGCCAGCTCACCACCTTCAATTAGGAGCTCCTACGAGCAGTACTTC
NA	TRBV7-2	TRBD1	TRBJ2-5	CASSLDRTVSGGQYF	TGTGCCAGCAGCTTAGACAGGACGGTCTCAGGGGGCCAGTACTTC
NA	TRBV19	TRBD2	TRBJ2-3	CASSHTSSGTGTDTQYF	TGTGCCAGTAGTCATACGTCTAGCGGGACGGGCACAGATACGCAGTATTTT